This T cell receptor (beta chain) comes out of a study of blood T cell repertoires in COVID-19. Study at large: Acute-phase and convalescent COVID-19 samples originated in the United States, Italy and Spain. Nucleic acid was either cDNA or gDNA, and it came from T cells, B-cell-depleted T cells, or PBMCs.

As processed by the authors: From reference gene primer amplification, estimates of nucleated cell counts were derived. This table comes from immunoSEQ multiplex PCR, and its TCRdb copy is limited to in-frame clones, with some not included. V and J calls and clone size are copied from that table; D and trimming were computed from the DNA. The sample carries 94,000 or so clones, 85% to 90% recorded once. CDR3 size: 13 residues. J was trimmed by 6 bases and V by 1 base; bases with no gene match: 3. Germline V gene sequence: CDR1 MDHEN, CDR2 SYDVKM. Sequencing was done on a sample of peripheral blood. This sequence originates from a woman over 75 with active COVID-19. The chain employs TRBV28 and TRBJ2-7, with 7 bases matching TRBD1. CDR3: CASSLSQGVEQYF. CDR3 DNA: TGTGCCAGCAGTTTATCCCAGGGGGTCGAGCAGTACTTC.